This T cell receptor beta chain was sequenced during a study of T cells in Graves' hyperthyroidism and ophthalmopathy. Uncontrolled infection, other autoimmune disease, pregnancy or lactation barred patients from enrollment. There were TCR beta CDR3 regions amplified from RNA transcripts. A set of HTBI primers served as the primers for a first-round RT-PCR of the TCR CDR3. MiXCR was run by TCRdb on the multiplex PCR reads, yielding one entry per CDR3 protein. This table has around 420,000 distinct CDR3 sequences, roughly an eighth appearing once. The CDR3 consists of 16 residues. CDR1 is LNHDA and CDR2 is SQIVND in the germline V gene (reference sequence). Trimming stripped 1 base from V and 1 base from J, with 11 bases between.

The TCR originated in a woman aged 18-30 years with Graves' hyperthyroidism. The sample consisted of blood. V usage is TRBV19 and J usage is TRBJ2-1, with unresolved D. The DNA of the CDR3 is TGTGCCAGTAGTATAGGTCCAGCGCGTTCCTACAATGAGCAGTTCTTC. It yields the protein CASSIGPARSYNEQFF.